The entry that follows covers one T cell receptor (beta chain) sequence. The antigen is unknown. Cells designated naive CD8 were CD45RO-negative and were positively selected for CCR7, with terminally differentiated effector memory CD45RA+ cells excluded. This specimen belongs to a study of shared clonotypes between healthy human individuals. Study observations and caveats: What rarefaction showed was incomplete sorted-subset sequencing despite large depth.

The germline V gene encodes CDR1 MDHEN and CDR2 SYDVKM. Trimming removed 3 bases from V and 4 bases from J, with 9 bases in between. The CDR3 spans 13 residues. TCRdb keeps only in-frame clones here, not all; method: immunoSEQ multiplex PCR. The sample consists of approximately 840,000 clones, approximately 97% of them appearing once. The sequence was obtained from a man aged 30 to 39 in good health. Sequenced input: naive CD8+ T cells sorted from blood. The chain employs TRBV28 and TRBJ1-1; unclear D gene. For the CDR3, the DNA is TGTGCCAGCAGTTTGAGCGGACCCACTGAAGCTTTCTTT. Protein: CASSLSGPTEAFF. The full variable domain, its missing parts supplied by reference TRBV28 and TRBJ1-1, is DVKVTQSSRYLVKRTGEKVFLECVQDMDHENMFWYRQDPGLGLRLIYFSYDVKMKEKGDIPEGYSVSREKKERFSLILESASTNQTSMYLCASSLSGPTEAFFGQGTRLTVV.